Listed here is a single T cell receptor (beta chain). No antigen is known for it. The data were obtained in a study of yellow fever vaccine responses in identical twins. Per germline, CDR1 MGHRA and CDR2 YSYEKL. V was pared by 5 bases and J by 12 bases, with 12 bases of the junction left unmatched. The CDR3 totals 13 residues. General study findings and limits: On the reported evidence, twins' vaccine T cell responses seemed partly convergent and partly personalized.

TCRdb re-analysed the RT-PCR reads in MiXCR, keeping a single row per CDR3 protein. The sample has approximately 10,000 distinct CDR3 sequences, over 80% seen once. This receptor was identified in a woman under 30 who received the yellow fever vaccine. The chain is built from TRBV4-1 and TRBJ1-1; 7 nucleotides line up with TRBD1. The specimen comprised T cells from blood (PBMCs), unsorted or a sorted subset (not recorded which), sampled before or after yellow fever vaccination (not recorded which). Here the CDR3 reads CASSETNGDRTFF. The CDR3 coding sequence is TGCGCCAGCAGCGAGACGAATGGGGACAGAACTTTCTTT.